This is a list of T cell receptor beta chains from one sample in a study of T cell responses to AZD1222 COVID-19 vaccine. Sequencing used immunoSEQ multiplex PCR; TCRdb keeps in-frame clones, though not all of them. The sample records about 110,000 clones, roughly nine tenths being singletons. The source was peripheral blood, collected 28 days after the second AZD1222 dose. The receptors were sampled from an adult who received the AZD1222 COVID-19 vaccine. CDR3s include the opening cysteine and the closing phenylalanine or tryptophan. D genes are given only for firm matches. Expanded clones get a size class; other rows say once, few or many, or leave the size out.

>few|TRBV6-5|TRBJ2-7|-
TGTGCCAGCAGTTACGTAGGGAATTCCTACGAGCAGTACTTC
CASSYVGNSYEQYF
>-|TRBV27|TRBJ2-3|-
TGTGCCAGCAGTCCCCGCCTCACAGATACGCAGTATTTT
CASSPRLTDTQYF
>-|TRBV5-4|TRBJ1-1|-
TGTGCCAGCAGCTCTCGGAACACTGAAGCTTTCTTT
CASSSRNTEAFF
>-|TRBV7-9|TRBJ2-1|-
TGTGCCAGCACCGGTGGACAAAGCTCCTACAATGAGCAGTTCTTC
CASTGGQSSYNEQFF
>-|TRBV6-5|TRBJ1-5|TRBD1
TGTGCCAGCAGCCACGGACAGGGGAACAATCAGCCCCAGCATTTT
CASSHGQGNNQPQHF
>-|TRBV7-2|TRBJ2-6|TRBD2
TGTGCCAGCACCCCGGGGGGCTCTGGGGCCAACGTCCTGACTTTC
CASTPGGSGANVLTF
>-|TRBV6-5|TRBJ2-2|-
TGTGCCAGCAGTTACTCCTACACCGGGGAGCTGTTTTTT
CASSYSYTGELFF
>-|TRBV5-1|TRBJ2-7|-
TGCGCCAGCAGCTTGGACCCGAACCCCCTCTACGAGCAGTACTTC
CASSLDPNPLYEQYF
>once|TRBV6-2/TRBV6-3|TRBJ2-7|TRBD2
TGTGCCAGCAGTCGCGGGGGGAGCTCCTACGAGCAGTACTTC
CASSRGGSSYEQYF
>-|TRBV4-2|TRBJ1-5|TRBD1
TGTGCCAGCAGCCAAGACAGGGGGAGCAATCAGCCCCAGCATTTT
CASSQDRGSNQPQHF
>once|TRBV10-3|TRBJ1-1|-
TGTGCCATCAGTGAGAGCCGGTCACCTGAAGCTTTCTTT
CAISESRSPEAFF
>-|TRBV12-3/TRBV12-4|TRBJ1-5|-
TGTGCCAGCAGTCCGTCGGGCGGGCAGCCCCAGCATTTT
CASSPSGGQPQHF
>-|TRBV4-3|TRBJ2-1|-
TGCGCCAGCAGCCGAGGGGCCAGGGTCTCCTACAATGAGCAGTTCTTC
CASSRGARVSYNEQFF
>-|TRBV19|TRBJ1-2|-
TGTGCCAGTAGTATTCTGGGGGACTATGGCTACACCTTC
CASSILGDYGYTF
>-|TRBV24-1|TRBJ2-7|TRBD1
TGTGCCACCAGCCCTGACAGGGTCCCCTACGAGCAGTACTTC
CATSPDRVPYEQYF
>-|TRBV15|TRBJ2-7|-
TGTGCCACCAGCAGAGATAAGGGGAGCTCCTACGAGCAGTACTTC
CATSRDKGSSYEQYF
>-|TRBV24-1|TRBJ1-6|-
TGTGCCACCAGTGACGGTAGCCATAATTCACCCCTCCACTTT
CATSDGSHNSPLHF
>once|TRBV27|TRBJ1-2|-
TGTGCCAGCAGTTTCGGCCCTAACTATGGCTACACCTTC
CASSFGPNYGYTF
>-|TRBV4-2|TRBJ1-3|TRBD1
TGTGCCAGCAGCCAAGCCGGGACAGGGAAGGCTGGAAACACCATATATTTT
CASSQAGTGKAGNTIYF
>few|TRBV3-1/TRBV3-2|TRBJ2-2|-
TGTGCCAGCAGCCAAGAGTGGGCCGGGGAGCTGTTTTTT
CASSQEWAGELFF
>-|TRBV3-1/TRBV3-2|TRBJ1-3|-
TGTGCCACTCGGGGGTTGGGAAACACCATATATTTT
CATRGLGNTIYF
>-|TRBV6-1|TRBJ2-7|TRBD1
TGTGCCAGCAGTGAAGGAGGGTACAGGGGGGCCTACGAGCAGTACTTC
CASSEGGYRGAYEQYF
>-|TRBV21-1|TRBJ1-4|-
TGTGCCAGCAGCTCTCCAGGGGCTGGAGTCGAAAAACTGTTTTTT
CASSSPGAGVEKLFF
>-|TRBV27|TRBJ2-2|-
TGTGCCAGCAGACAGGGAAGGAACACCGGGGAGCTGTTTTTT
CASRQGRNTGELFF
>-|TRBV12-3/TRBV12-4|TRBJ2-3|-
TGTGCCAGCAGAGACAGCACAGATACGCAGTATTTT
CASRDSTDTQYF
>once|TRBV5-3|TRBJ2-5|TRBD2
TGTGCCAGAAGCCTAAGCCTCGGAGCGGGGGTGCAAGAGACCCAGTACTTC
CARSLSLGAGVQETQYF
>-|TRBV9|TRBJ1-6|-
TGTGCCAGCAGACTAACAGGGCACGGGGCCGAACCCCTCCACTTT
CASRLTGHGAEPLHF
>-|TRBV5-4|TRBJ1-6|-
TGTGCCAGCAGCTTGGGCAGCTCCGTGGGGACACCCCTCCACTTT
CASSLGSSVGTPLHF
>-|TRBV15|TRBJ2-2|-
TGTGCCACCAGCAGAGATCACACGAACACCGGGGAGCTGTTTTTT
CATSRDHTNTGELFF
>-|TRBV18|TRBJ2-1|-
TGTGCCAGCTCACCACCCCAGGGGGGTAATGAGCAGTTCTTC
CASSPPQGGNEQFF
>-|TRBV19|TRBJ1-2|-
TGTGCCAGTACCGCGGGGCGGGACAACTATGGCTACACCTTC
CASTAGRDNYGYTF
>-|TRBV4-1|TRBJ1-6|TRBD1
TGCGCCAGCAGCCAAGATAGGACAGGGAACTCCTATAATTCACCCCTCCACTTT
CASSQDRTGNSYNSPLHF
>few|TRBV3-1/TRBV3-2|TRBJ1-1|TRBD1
TGTGCCAGCAGCCCGACAGGGACCCGAAACACTGAAGCTTTCTTT
CASSPTGTRNTEAFF
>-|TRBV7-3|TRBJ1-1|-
TGTGCCAGCGGACAAGATTACAACACTGAAGCTTTCTTT
CASGQDYNTEAFF
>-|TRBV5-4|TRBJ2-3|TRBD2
TGTGCCAGCAGCTCATACCAAACTAGCGGGGGCACAGATACGCAGTATTTT
CASSSYQTSGGTDTQYF
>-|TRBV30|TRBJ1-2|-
TGTGCCTGGAGTGCTCCTACTAACTATGGCTACACCTTC
CAWSAPTNYGYTF
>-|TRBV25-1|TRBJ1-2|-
TGTGCCAGCAGGCGAGGGGGGGGAGGCTATGGCTACACCTTC
CASRRGGGGYGYTF
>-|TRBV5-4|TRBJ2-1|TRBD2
TGTGCCAGCAGCTTGACTTTAGCGGGGGGACATAACAATGAGCAGTTCTTC
CASSLTLAGGHNNEQFF
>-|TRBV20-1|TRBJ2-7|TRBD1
TGCAGTGCTAGTTTGGACAGGGGCCTCCCGAGCTCCTACGAGCAGTACTTC
CSASLDRGLPSSYEQYF